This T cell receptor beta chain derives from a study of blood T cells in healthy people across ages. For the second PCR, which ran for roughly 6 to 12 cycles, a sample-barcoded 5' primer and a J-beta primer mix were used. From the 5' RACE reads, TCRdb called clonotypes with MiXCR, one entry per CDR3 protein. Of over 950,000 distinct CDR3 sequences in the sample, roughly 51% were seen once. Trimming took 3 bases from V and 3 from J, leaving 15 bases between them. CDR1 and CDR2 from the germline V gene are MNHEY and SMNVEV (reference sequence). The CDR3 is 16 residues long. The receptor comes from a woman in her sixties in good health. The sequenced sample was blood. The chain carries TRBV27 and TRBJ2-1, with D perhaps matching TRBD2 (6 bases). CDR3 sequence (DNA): TGTGCCAGCAGTTTTGGGACTGAAGGCGGCTACAATGAGCAGTTCTTC. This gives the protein CASSFGTEGGYNEQFF.